This TCR beta chain was identified in a study of blood T cells in healthy people across ages. For the second PCR, which ran for roughly 6 to 12 cycles, a sample-barcoded 5' primer and a J-beta primer mix were used. Using its own MiXCR run on the 5' RACE reads, TCRdb lists one record per CDR3 protein. Among roughly 900,000 distinct CDR3 sequences listed, around 49% were seen once. CDR3 length: 14 amino acids. Germline assignment: CDR1 MNHEY and CDR2 SMNVEV (reference sequence). With 2 bases removed from V and 3 bases from J, the gap between germline ends came to 10 bases. Whenever a sample was processed, at least 6.5 million PBMCs were isolated. A few counts support this clonotype. Its cognate antigen is unknown. Study-level points and caveats: Estimates of diversity drawn from one million T cells were considered underestimates.

The material sequenced was blood. The clonotype comes from a man in his thirties or forties in good health. V gene TRBV27 combines with J gene TRBJ1-2; D might be TRBD1 (5 bases). The CDR3 is CASSLGGYHYGYTF. The DNA of the CDR3 is TGTGCCAGCAGTTTAGGGGGGTACCACTATGGCTACACCTTC.